What follows are 17 T cell receptor beta chains derived from one specimen sequenced in a study of technical replicates of blood from a handful of donors. The repertoire was sequenced with immunoSEQ multiplex PCR; TCRdb's copy has only in-frame clones and lacks some. The repertoire has about 88,000 clones, around 95% of them found once; the top ten carry 0.34%. Input material: T cells isolated from PBMCs. All receptors come from a human donor in good health.

The chain has TRBV19 and TRBJ2-5; D is perhaps TRBD2 (6 bases). Trimming removed 3 bases from V and 4 bases from J, with 12 bases in between. Looked up from germline, CDR1 is LNHDA and CDR2 is SQIVND (reference sequence). The CDR3 has 14 residues. The CDR3 DNA sequence: TGTGCCAGTAGTATTTCCGGGAGTCTAGAGACCCAGTACTTC. As protein: CASSISGSLETQYF.

The chain uses TRBV30 and TRBJ2-1, with 12 nucleotides matching TRBD2. The J segment lost 1 base and the V segment lost 4 bases, leaving 11 bases of the junction unmatched. The CDR3 length is 18 residues. Germline CDR1 reads GTSNPN; CDR2 reads SVGIG (reference sequence). The chain's CDR3 is CAWTNSGLAGGSYNEQFF. CDR3 in DNA: TGTGCCTGGACCAACTCGGGACTAGCGGGCGGGTCCTACAATGAGCAGTTCTTC.

The chain links TRBV5-8 to TRBJ2-3, with D perhaps TRBD1 (5 bases). The CDR3 is 13 amino acids. Germline CDR1 SGHTS, CDR2 YDEGEE. Trimming pared 4 bases from V and 1 base from J, leaving 7 bases between. DNA of the CDR3: TGTGCCAGCAGCACCAGGGGCACAGATACGCAGTATTTT. Translation: CASSTRGTDTQYF.

The chain uses TRBV14 and TRBJ2-3; 11 bases align to TRBD2. Trimming removed 5 bases from V and 1 base from J; junction bases left unmatched: 2. CDR1 is SGHDN, CDR2 FVKESK, per germline. This CDR3 is built from 15 residues. CDR3 region: CASSELAGGTDTQYF. The CDR3 bases are TGTGCCAGCAGCGAACTAGCGGGAGGCACAGATACGCAGTATTTT.

The chain has TRBV4-2 and TRBJ2-7, with TRBD1 identical over 8 bases. The germline gives CDR1 LGHNA, CDR2 YNFKEQ. Germline trimming cut 3 bases from V and 7 bases from J; bases unmatched to any gene: 8. There are 14 residues in the CDR3. CDR3 in DNA: TGTGCCAGCAGCCAGGCGGGACAGGCTTGGGAGCAGTACTTC. Residues: CASSQAGQAWEQYF.

This sequence joins TRBV9 and TRBJ2-7; 15 bases are a match to TRBD2. The CDR3 is made up of 16 amino acids. Germline loops: CDR1 SGDLS, CDR2 YYNGEE. Trimming cost V 0 bases and J 6 bases; bases outside gene matches: 4. CDR3 amino acids: CASSVGAGLAGGEQYF. The CDR3 DNA sequence: TGTGCCAGCAGCGTAGGTGCGGGACTAGCGGGAGGCGAGCAGTACTTC.

The chain couples TRBV7-2 to TRBJ2-5; 8 positions agree with TRBD2. Germline trimming cut 5 bases from V and 12 bases from J; bases unmatched to any gene: 17. The CDR3 is 15 residues long. CDR1 and CDR2 from the germline V gene are SGHTA and FQGNSA. The CDR3 region is CASSLEYGAGEGKYF. The DNA of the CDR3 is TGTGCCAGCAGCCTCGAGTATGGAGCGGGAGAGGGCAAGTACTTC. Full variable domain (missing parts from reference TRBV7-2 and TRBJ2-5): GAGVSQSPSNKVTEKGKDVELRCDPISGHTALYWYRQSLGQGLEFLIYFQGNSAPDKSGLPSDRFSAERTGGSVSTLTIQRTQQEDSAVYLCASSLEYGAGEGKYFGPGTRLLVL.

This chain links TRBV29-1 with TRBJ2-1; weak D call: TRBD1 (6 bases). The V gene lost 0 bases and the J gene lost 7 bases, with 7 bases spanning the gap. Germline values: CDR1 SQVTM, CDR2 ANQGSEA. CDR3 length: 12 amino acids. CDR3 sequence reads: CSVEEQGNEQFF. The CDR3 region has the DNA TGCAGCGTTGAAGAACAGGGAAATGAGCAGTTCTTC.

The rearrangement joins TRBV14 to TRBJ2-5; maybe TRBD1 (6 bases). This CDR3 is built from 16 residues. Germline CDR1 SGHDN, CDR2 FVKESK. The ends were cut back, 5 bases at V and 3 bases at J, with 19 bases in the middle. CDR3 DNA sequence: TGTGCCAGCAGCAGGAGGCGGACAGACCTAAAAGAGACCCAGTACTTC. Translating gives CASSRRRTDLKETQYF.

This chain uses TRBV5-6 with TRBJ2-7, with 11 bases that match TRBD1. V gave up 3 bases and J gave up 5 bases; unmatched junction bases: 1. Germline CDR1 SGHDT, CDR2 YYEEEE. The CDR3 is made up of 13 amino acids. The CDR3 bases are TGTGCCAGCAGCTGGACAGGGGGCCACGAGCAGTACTTC. It yields the protein CASSWTGGHEQYF.

V is TRBV6-5 and J is TRBJ1-3; tentative D call: TRBD1 (6 bases). Between the trimmed V and J ends, which lost 10 bases and 0 bases, there was a span of 13 bases. Germline V CDR1 and CDR2: MNHEY, SVGAGI. The CDR3 has 14 residues. In DNA, the CDR3 is TGTGCCACCAGGACAGCCTACTCTGGAAACACCATATATTTT. This encodes CATRTAYSGNTIYF.

The rearrangement joins TRBV29-1 to TRBJ2-6, with 8 bases identical to TRBD1. The germline gives CDR1 SQVTM, CDR2 ANQGSEA. The ends lost 2 bases at V and 2 bases at J; junction bases unmatched: 2. The CDR3 is made up of 15 amino acids. CDR3 amino acids: CSVENRGTGANVLTF. The CDR3 DNA follows: TGCAGCGTTGAAAACAGGGGGACTGGGGCCAACGTCCTGACTTTC.

The chain employs TRBV27 and TRBJ2-1; TRBD2 is a possible D gene (5 bases). V was trimmed by 10 bases and J by 6 bases, leaving 16 bases between them. The CDR3 totals 13 residues. The germline V gene has CDR1 MNHEY and CDR2 SMNVEV (reference sequence). The CDR3 loop reads CATEGSLGNEQFF. In DNA form, the CDR3 reads TGTGCCACCGAAGGGAGTTTAGGCAATGAGCAGTTCTTC.

The sample holds one count of this clone. V gene TRBV7-7 combines with J gene TRBJ2-7, with TRBD2 matching 8 bases. This CDR3 has 14 amino acids. The trim removed 5 bases at V and 6 bases at J, leaving 9 bases unmatched. In germline, CDR1 is SSHAT, CDR2 FNYEAQ (reference sequence). CDR3 sequence: CASSPGLAASEQYF. CDR3 DNA sequence: TGTGCCAGCAGCCCAGGACTAGCTGCGTCCGAGCAGTACTTC.

This chain links TRBV6-5 with TRBJ1-2; TRBD1 might be the D (5 bases). CDR3 length: 15 residues. Germline V lookup: CDR1 MNHEY, CDR2 SVGAGI. The V end was cut by 0 bases, the J end by 1 base, with 9 bases between. CDR3: CASSYSETVNYGYTF. Here the CDR3 DNA reads TGTGCCAGCAGTTACTCGGAGACAGTTAACTATGGCTACACCTTC.

This clone was seen only once. V is TRBV29-1 and J is TRBJ2-1; 7 bases fit TRBD2. The CDR3 runs 11 residues. Germline CDR1 reads SQVTM; CDR2 reads ANQGSEA. J lost 7 bases, V lost 7 bases, and 4 bases had no gene match. CDR3: CSGGRRNEQFF. The CDR3 nucleotides read TGCAGCGGCGGGAGACGTAATGAGCAGTTCTTC.

The chain has TRBV19 and TRBJ2-2; 8 positions agree with TRBD2. CDR3 size: 16 residues. The V and J ends lost 7 bases and 3 bases, in that order; junction bases with no gene match: 10. CDR1 is LNHDA and CDR2 is SQIVND in the germline V gene (reference sequence). Here the CDR3 reads CASKVGAGDHTGELFF. The DNA of the CDR3 is TGTGCCAGTAAGGTGGGAGCGGGAGATCACACCGGGGAGCTGTTTTTT.